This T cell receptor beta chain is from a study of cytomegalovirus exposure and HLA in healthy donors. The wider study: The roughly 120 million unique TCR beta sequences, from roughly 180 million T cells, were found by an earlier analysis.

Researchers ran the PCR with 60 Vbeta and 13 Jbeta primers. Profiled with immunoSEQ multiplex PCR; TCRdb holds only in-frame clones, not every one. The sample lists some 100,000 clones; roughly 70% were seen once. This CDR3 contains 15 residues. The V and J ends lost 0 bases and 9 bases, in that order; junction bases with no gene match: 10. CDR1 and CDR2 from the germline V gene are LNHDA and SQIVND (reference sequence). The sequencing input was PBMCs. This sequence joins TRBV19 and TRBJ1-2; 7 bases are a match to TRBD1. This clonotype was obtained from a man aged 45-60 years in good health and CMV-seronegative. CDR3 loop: CASSIEVTGSRSYTF. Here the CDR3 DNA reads TGTGCCAGTAGTATAGAGGTGACAGGGTCGAGAAGCTACACCTTC.